The next 2 T cell receptor beta chains were all read from a single sample in a study of T cells in Graves' hyperthyroidism and ophthalmopathy. RNA transcripts yielded amplified TCR beta CDR3 regions. The primer set for the first-round RT-PCR of the TCR CDR3 was HTBI. TCRdb ran MiXCR on the multiplex PCR reads and lists one entry per CDR3 protein. This table holds 500,000 to 650,000 distinct CDR3 sequences, more than 14% found once. Sequenced sample: blood. The receptors were sampled from a woman in her 50s with Graves' ophthalmopathy.

This clonotype appeared a few times. The V and J genes are TRBV5-1 and TRBJ2-5, with 16 bases aligning to TRBD2. V shed 4 bases, J shed 13 bases, and the junction held 10 bases outside the gene matches. Germline values: CDR1 SGHRS, CDR2 YFSETQ. The length of the CDR3 is 15 residues. The CDR3, as DNA: TGCGCCAGCAGCACCTCCGGGACTAGCGGGAGGGCCAGGTACTTC. Translated, it gives CASSTSGTSGRARYF.

This rearrangement joins TRBV6-1 to TRBJ2-1; a weak D match, TRBD1 (6 bases). The CDR3 is 17 amino acids. Between the trimmed V and J ends, which lost 3 bases and 0 bases, there was a span of 15 bases. In germline, CDR1 is MNHNS, CDR2 SASEGT. This CDR3 is CASSDPLGGFSYNEQFF. Here the CDR3 DNA reads TGTGCCAGCAGTGACCCACTAGGGGGATTCTCCTACAATGAGCAGTTCTTC.